This T cell receptor (beta chain) was obtained from a study of T cell responses to AZD1222 COVID-19 vaccine. Study-level findings and limits: Sampled repertoires all dated from after the peak T cell response. Possibly, clonal diversity was underestimated; donors were largely white British and included more females. Spike-specific TCR breadth rose after two AZD1222 doses, and depth rose as well.

TCRdb keeps only in-frame clones here, not all; method: immunoSEQ multiplex PCR. Here the sample spans about 48,000 clones, about nine tenths being singletons. To note about this clone: The antigen is unknown.

This TCR came from an adult who received the AZD1222 COVID-19 vaccine. This sample comprised peripheral blood, obtained 28 days after the second AZD1222 dose.

The CDR3: CASRRRSERENCEQYF. Here the CDR3 DNA reads TGTGCCAGTAGAAGAAGAAGTGAGCGGGAAAATTGCGAGCAGTACTTC. The chain combines TRBV19 with TRBJ2-7, with 7 positions matching TRBD2. With V trimmed by 6 bases and J by 6 bases, 17 bases remained unmatched. The germline CDR1 and CDR2 sequences are LNHDA and SQIVND (reference sequence). The CDR3 covers 16 residues. Looking up the rest from reference TRBV19 and TRBJ2-7 gives the full variable domain: DGGITQSPKYLFRKEGQNVTLSCEQNLNHDAMYWYRQDPGQGLRLIYYSQIVNDFQKGDIAEGYSVSREKKESFPLTVTSAQKNPTAFYLCASRRRSERENCEQYFGPGTRLTVT.